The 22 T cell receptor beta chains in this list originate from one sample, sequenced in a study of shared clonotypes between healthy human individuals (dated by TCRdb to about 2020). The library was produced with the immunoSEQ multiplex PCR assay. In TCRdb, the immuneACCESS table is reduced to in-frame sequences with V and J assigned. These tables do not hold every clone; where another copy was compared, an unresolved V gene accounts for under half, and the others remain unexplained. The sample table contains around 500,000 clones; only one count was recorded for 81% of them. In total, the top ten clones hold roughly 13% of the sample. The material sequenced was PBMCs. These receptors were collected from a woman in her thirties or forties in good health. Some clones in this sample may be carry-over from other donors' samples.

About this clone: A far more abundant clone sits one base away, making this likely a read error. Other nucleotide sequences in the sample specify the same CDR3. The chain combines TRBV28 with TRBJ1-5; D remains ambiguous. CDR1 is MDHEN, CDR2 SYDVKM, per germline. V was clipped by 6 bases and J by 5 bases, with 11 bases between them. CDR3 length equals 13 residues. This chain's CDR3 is CASSFLRDQPQHF. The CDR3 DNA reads TGTGCCAGCAGCTTTCTAAGGGATCAGCCCCAGCATTTT.

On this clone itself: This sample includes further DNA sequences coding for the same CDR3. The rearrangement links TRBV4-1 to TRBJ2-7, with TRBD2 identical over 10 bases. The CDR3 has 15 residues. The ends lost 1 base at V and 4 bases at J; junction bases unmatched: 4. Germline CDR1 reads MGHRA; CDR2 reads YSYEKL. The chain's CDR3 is CASSQGLAGVYEQYF. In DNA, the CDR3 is TGCGCCAGCAGCCAAGGCCTAGCGGGAGTGTACGAGCAGTACTTC.

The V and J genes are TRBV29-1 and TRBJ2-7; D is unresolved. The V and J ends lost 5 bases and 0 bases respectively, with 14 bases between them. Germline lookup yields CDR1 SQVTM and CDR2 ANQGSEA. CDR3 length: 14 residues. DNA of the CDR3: TGCAGCGTTCCCCTGGGCGGAAACTCCTACGAGCAGTACTTC. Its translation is CSVPLGGNSYEQYF.

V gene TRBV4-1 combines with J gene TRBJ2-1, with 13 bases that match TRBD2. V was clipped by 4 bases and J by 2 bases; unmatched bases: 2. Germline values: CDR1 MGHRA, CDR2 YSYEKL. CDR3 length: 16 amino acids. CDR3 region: CASSRGLAGAYNEQFF. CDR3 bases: TGCGCCAGCAGCCGAGGACTAGCGGGAGCCTACAATGAGCAGTTCTTC.

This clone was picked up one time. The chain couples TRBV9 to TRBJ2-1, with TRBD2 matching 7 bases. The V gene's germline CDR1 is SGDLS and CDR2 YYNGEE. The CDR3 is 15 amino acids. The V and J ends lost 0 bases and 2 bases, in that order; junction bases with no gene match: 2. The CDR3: CASSVGSGPYNEQFF. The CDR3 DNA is TGTGCCAGCAGCGTAGGTAGCGGGCCCTACAATGAGCAGTTCTTC.

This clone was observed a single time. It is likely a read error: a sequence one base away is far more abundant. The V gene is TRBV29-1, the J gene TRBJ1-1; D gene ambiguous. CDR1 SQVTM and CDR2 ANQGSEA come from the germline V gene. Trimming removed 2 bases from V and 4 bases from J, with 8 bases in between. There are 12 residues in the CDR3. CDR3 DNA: TGCAGCGTTGAACGGGTCGGCACTGAAGCTTTCTTT. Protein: CSVERVGTEAFF.

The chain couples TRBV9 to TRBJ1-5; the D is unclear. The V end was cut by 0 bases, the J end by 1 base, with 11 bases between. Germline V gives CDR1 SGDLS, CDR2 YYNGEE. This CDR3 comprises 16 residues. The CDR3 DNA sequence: TGTGCCAGCAGCGTAGCAGACGGGGAGAGCAATCAGCCCCAGCATTTT. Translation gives CASSVADGESNQPQHF.

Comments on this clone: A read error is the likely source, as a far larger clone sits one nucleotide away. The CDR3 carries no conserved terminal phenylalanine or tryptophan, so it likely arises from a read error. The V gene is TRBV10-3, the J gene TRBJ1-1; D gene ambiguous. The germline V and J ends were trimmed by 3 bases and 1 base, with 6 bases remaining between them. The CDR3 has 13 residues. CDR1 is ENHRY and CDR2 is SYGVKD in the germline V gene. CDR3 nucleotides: TGTGCCATCAGTGAATATAGGAACACTGAAGCTTTCCTT. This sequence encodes CAISEYRNTEAFL.

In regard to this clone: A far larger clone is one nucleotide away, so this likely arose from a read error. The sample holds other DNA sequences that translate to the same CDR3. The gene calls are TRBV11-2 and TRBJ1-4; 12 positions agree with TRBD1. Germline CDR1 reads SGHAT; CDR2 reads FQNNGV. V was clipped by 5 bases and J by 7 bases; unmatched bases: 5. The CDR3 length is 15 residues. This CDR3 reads CASSAGTGGGEKLFF. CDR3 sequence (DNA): TGTGCCAGCAGCGCAGGGACAGGGGGCGGTGAAAAACTGTTTTTT.

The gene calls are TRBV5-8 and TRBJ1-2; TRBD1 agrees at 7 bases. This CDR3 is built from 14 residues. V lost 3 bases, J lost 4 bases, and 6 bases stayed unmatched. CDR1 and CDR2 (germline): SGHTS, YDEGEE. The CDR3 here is CASSSLTGPYGYTF. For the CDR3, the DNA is TGTGCCAGCAGCTCGTTGACAGGGCCCTATGGCTACACCTTC.

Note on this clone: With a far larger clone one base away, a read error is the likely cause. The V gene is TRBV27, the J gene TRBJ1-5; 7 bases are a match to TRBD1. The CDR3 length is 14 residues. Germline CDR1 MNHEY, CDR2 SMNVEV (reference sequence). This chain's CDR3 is CACRVRGEGQPQHF. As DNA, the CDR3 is TGTGCCTGCAGAGTCAGGGGGGAAGGTCAGCCCCAGCATTTT.

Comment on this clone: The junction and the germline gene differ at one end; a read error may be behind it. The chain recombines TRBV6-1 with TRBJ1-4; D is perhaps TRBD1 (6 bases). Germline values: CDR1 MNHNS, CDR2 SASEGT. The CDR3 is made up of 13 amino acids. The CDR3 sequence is CVTGKPTNEKLFF. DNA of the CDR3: TGCGTAACAGGGAAGCCTACAAATGAAAAACTGTTTTTT.

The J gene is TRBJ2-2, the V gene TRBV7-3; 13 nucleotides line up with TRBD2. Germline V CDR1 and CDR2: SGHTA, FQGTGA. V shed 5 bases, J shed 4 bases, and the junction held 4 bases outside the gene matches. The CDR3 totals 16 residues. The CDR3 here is CASSPTSGRVTGELFF. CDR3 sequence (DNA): TGTGCCAGCAGCCCAACTAGCGGGAGGGTCACCGGGGAGCTGTTTTTT.

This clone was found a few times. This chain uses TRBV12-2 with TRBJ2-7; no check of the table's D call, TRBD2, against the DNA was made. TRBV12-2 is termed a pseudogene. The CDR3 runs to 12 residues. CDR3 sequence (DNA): TGTGCAAGTCGCTTAGGAGGCTACGAGCAGTACTTC. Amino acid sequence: CASRLGGYEQYF.

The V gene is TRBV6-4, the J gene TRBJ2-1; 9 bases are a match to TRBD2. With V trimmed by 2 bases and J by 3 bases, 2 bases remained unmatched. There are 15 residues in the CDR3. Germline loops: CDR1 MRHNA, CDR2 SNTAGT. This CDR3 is CASSDPAGGYNEQFF. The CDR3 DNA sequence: TGTGCCAGCAGTGACCCAGCGGGAGGCTACAATGAGCAGTTCTTC.

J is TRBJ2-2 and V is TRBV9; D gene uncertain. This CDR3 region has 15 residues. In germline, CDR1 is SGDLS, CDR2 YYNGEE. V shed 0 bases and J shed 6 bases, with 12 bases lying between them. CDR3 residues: CASSVGGGEAGELFF. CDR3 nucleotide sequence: TGTGCCAGCAGCGTAGGGGGTGGGGAAGCCGGGGAGCTGTTTTTT.

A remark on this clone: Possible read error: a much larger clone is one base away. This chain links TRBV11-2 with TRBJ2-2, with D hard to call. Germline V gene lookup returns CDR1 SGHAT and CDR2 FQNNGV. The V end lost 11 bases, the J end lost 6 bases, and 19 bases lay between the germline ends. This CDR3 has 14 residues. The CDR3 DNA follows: TGTGCCGGCACCCCTGAGGCTCTCGCCGGGGAGCTGTTTTTT. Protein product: CAGTPEALAGELFF.

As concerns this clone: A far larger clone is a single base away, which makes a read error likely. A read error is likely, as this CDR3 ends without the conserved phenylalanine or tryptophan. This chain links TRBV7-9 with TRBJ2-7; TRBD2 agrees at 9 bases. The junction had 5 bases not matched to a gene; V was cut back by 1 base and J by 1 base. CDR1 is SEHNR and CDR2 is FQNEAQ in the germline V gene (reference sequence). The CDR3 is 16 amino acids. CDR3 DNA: TGTGCCAGCAGCTTAGTGGGGCTAGCGGGATCCTACGAGCAGTACTTA. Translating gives CASSLVGLAGSYEQYL.

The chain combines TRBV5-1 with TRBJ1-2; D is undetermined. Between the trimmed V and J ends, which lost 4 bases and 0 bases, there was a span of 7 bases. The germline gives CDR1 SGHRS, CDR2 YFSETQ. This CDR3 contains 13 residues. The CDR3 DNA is TGCGCCAGCAGCCCTGGGGCTAACTATGGCTACACCTTC. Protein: CASSPGANYGYTF. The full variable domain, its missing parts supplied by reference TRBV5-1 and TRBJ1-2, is KAGVTQTPRYLIKTRGQQVTLSCSPISGHRSVSWYQQTPGQGLQFLFEYFSETQRNKGNFPGRFSGRQFSNSRSEMNVSTLELGDSALYLCASSPGANYGYTFGSGTRLTVV.

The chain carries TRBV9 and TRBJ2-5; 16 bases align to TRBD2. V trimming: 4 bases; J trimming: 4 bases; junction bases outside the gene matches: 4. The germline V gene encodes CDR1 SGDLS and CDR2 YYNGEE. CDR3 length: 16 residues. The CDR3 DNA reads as TGTGCCAGCAGCACGGGACTAGCGGGAGGGCCAGAGACCCAGTACTTC. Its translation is CASSTGLAGGPETQYF.

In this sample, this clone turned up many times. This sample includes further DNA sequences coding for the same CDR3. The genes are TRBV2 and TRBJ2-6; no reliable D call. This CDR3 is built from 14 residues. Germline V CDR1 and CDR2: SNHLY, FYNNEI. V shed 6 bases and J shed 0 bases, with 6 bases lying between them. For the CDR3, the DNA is TGTGCCAGCAGCACGGCCTCTGGGGCCAACGTCCTGACTTTC. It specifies CASSTASGANVLTF.

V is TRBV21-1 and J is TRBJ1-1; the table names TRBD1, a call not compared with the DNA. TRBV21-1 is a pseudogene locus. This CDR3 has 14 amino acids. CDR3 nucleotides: TGTGCCAGCAGCCCTCGGACAGCGAACACTGAAGCTTTCTTT. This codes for CASSPRTANTEAFF.